This is a list of T cell receptor beta chains from one sample in a study of blood T cell repertoires in COVID-19. The repertoire was sequenced with immunoSEQ multiplex PCR; TCRdb's copy has only in-frame clones and lacks some. The sample records roughly 56,000 clones, 70% to 90% being singletons. The sequenced sample was peripheral blood. All receptors come from a human donor in a cohort sampled during active COVID-19. Each CDR3 is given with its conserved first and last residue.

TRBJ1-5,TRBV28,CASSFRQPQHF
TRBJ2-2,TRBV4-1,CASSRPGVLSGGPNTGELFF
TRBJ2-2,TRBV24-1,CATSDFSGVGHTGELFF
TRBJ2-3,TRBV5-6,CASSLFYVRGSTDTQYF
TRBJ2-1,TRBV6-5,CASRRTEYNEQFF
TRBJ2-7,TRBV29-1,CSVEDPQGAFGEQYF
TRBJ1-3,TRBV9,CASSVGGGTGNTIYF
TRBJ1-1,TRBV7-6,CASSLVEGVAFF
TRBJ2-2,TRBV10-1,CASSESRGRTGELFF
TRBJ2-7,TRBV6-5,CASGRDSQYEQYF
TRBJ2-3,TRBV7-9,CASSLVGGGADTQYF
TRBJ1-2,TRBV7-3,CASSFAPGTGYGYTF
TRBJ2-1,TRBV9,CASSVRAGGSEQFF
TRBJ2-2,TRBV18,CASSPQAGALNTGELFF
TRBJ2-1,TRBV19,CASSISTAWTYNEQFF
TRBJ2-7,TRBV10-2,CASKGGPQGAIRNEQYF
TRBJ2-3,TRBV5-1,CASSRGGPGDTQYF
TRBJ2-1,TRBV7-2,CASSLAVTGVPYNEQFF
TRBJ2-1,TRBV13,CASSSSKGEQFF
TRBJ1-1,TRBV29-1,CSARGLWSTEAFF
TRBJ1-2,TRBV11-2,CASSRGNYGYTF
TRBJ1-5,TRBV7-2,CASSLGQLSNQPQHF
TRBJ2-7,TRBV4-1,CASSPEGTGISYEQYF
TRBJ2-3,TRBV11-2,CASSPGHGAPDTQYF
TRBJ1-2,TRBV9,CASTAGGSYGYTF
TRBJ2-3,TRBV2,CASSEAGVNTDTQYF
TRBJ1-3,TRBV5-1,CASRMEGAAGNTIYF
TRBJ1-1,TRBV21-1,CASSKIQLNTEAFF
TRBJ2-7,TRBV6-5,CASSLAGENSYEQYF
TRBJ2-5,TRBV19,CASSLLGLAGGRETQYF
TRBJ1-1,TRBV4-3,CASSGQGRTEAFF
TRBJ1-3,TRBV4-3,CASSQDRPGVSGNTIYF
TRBJ1-1,TRBV10-3,CAISTLDSMNTEAFF
TRBJ2-7,TRBV7-6,CASSPTSGQGHEQYF
TRBJ1-2,TRBV21-1,CASSKIRVTCFCGWTYGYTF
TRBJ1-2,TRBV5-1,CASSLDGLAERRGYTF
TRBJ2-7,TRBV18,CASSPDQGASYEQYF
TRBJ1-4,TRBV5-1,CASRAGGFRNEKLFF
TRBJ2-5,TRBV7-2,CASSFVAGGETQYF
TRBJ2-2,TRBV13,CASSLLAGSYTGELFF
TRBJ2-7,TRBV6-7,CARGGQGTDEQYF
TRBJ2-5,TRBV7-6,CASSSYQETQYF
TRBJ2-7,TRBV7-9,CASSPGLERGYPHEQYF
TRBJ2-7,TRBV6-2/TRBV6-3,CASSNRDRGTYEQYF
TRBJ2-3,TRBV4-1,CASSPQGGLGTDTQYF
TRBJ2-3,TRBV19,CASSIGDRLVADTQYF
TRBJ2-3,TRBV29-1,CSAPRGGKTDTQYF
TRBJ1-2,TRBV19,CASSALKQGTNYGYTF
TRBJ1-2,TRBV2,CASSEPGLTNYGYTF
TRBJ2-5,TRBV18,CASSPGQGRETQYF
TRBJ2-1,TRBV7-8,CASSYRGRWNEQFF
TRBJ2-5,TRBV5-4,CASSPSGGSLQETQYF
TRBJ2-7,TRBV19,CASSITTAIGELEQYF
TRBJ2-1,TRBV5-4,CASSNLAGAPYNEQFF
TRBJ2-2,TRBV9,CASSPRPDRNTGELFF
TRBJ2-7,TRBV27,CASSFQGQSEQYF
TRBJ1-2,TRBV6-5,CASSINSHYGYTF